Shown below are 30 T cell receptor beta chains from a single sample sequenced in a study of OX40 agonist ivuxolimab in advanced cancers. Profiling relied on immunoSEQ multiplex PCR, and the TCRdb table lists in-frame clones only, not all of them. The repertoire holds approximately 50,000 clones, with over 85% as singletons. The source was CD4+ or CD8+ T cells sorted from blood, collected in a trial of the OX40 agonist ivuxolimab. These TCRs come from an adult with an advanced solid tumor such as melanoma, head and neck, liver or kidney cancer.

CDR3 coding DNA: TGTGCCAGCAGTTTAGACCGTTCGAGGAGCCGTACCGGGGAGCTGTTTTTT. It encodes CASSLDRSRSRTGELFF. V gene TRBV27 combines with J gene TRBJ2-2; D is uncertain. Deletions cut 2 bases from V and 5 bases from J, with 18 bases between. Looked up from germline, CDR1 is MNHEY and CDR2 is SMNVEV (reference sequence). The CDR3 contains 17 residues.

V gene TRBV27 combines with J gene TRBJ2-5, with TRBD1 as a possible D gene (6 bases). Trimming pared 5 bases from V and 1 base from J, leaving 14 bases between. The CDR3 is 15 residues long. From germline, CDR1 is MNHEY and CDR2 SMNVEV (reference sequence). The CDR3 DNA reads TGTGCCAGCAGTCTTGGGACAACCAGCCAAGAGACCCAGTACTTC. Protein product: CASSLGTTSQETQYF.

The sample holds a few counts of this clone. V gene TRBV27 combines with J gene TRBJ1-2, with D possibly matching TRBD1 (5 bases). Germline V lookup: CDR1 MNHEY, CDR2 SMNVEV (reference sequence). The CDR3 covers 12 residues. Trimming removed 8 bases from V and 8 bases from J, with 15 bases in between. The CDR3 loop is CASLGPGGGYTF. In DNA form, the CDR3 reads TGTGCCAGCCTGGGACCTGGGGGGGGCTACACCTTC.

The rearrangement joins TRBV7-9 to TRBJ1-1, with TRBD1 matching over 10 bases. The CDR3 spans 14 residues. The V gene's germline CDR1 is SEHNR and CDR2 FQNEAQ (reference sequence). V was pared by 6 bases and J by 1 base, with 2 bases of the junction left unmatched. CDR3 sequence (DNA): TGTGCCAGCAGGACAGGGGGCGCGAACACTGAAGCTTTCTTT. Translating it yields CASRTGGANTEAFF.

The rearrangement links TRBV4-1 to TRBJ2-7; the D gene is possibly TRBD2 (6 bases). This CDR3 spans 15 amino acids. Germline loops: CDR1 MGHRA, CDR2 YSYEKL. V was cut by 4 bases and J by 3 bases, with 16 bases left in between. Written as DNA, the CDR3 is TGCGCCAGCAGCCCAACACCTAGCGACTACTACGAGCAGTACTTC. It translates to CASSPTPSDYYEQYF.

CDR3 in amino acids: CASSLGPVSNQPQHF. The CDR3 DNA is TGTGCCAGCAGTTTAGGTCCGGTGTCCAATCAGCCCCAGCATTTT. The V gene is TRBV28, the J gene TRBJ1-5; D is ambiguous. The CDR3 consists of 15 residues. Between the trimmed V and J ends, which lost 2 bases and 3 bases, there was a span of 11 bases. The germline CDR1 and CDR2 sequences are MDHEN and SYDVKM.

V usage is TRBV28 and J usage is TRBJ2-5, with TRBD2 as a possible D gene (6 bases). The CDR3 has 15 residues. V was shortened by 6 bases and J by 4 bases, with 18 bases between the two germline ends. CDR1 is MDHEN, CDR2 SYDVKM, per germline. The CDR3 nucleotides read TGTGCCAGCAGAGTGGCGGGGCCCGGGGGAGAGACCCAGTACTTC. Its translation: CASRVAGPGGETQYF. Together with reference TRBV28 and TRBJ2-5, the CDR3 gives the full variable domain: DVKVTQSSRYLVKRTGEKVFLECVQDMDHENMFWYRQDPGLGLRLIYFSYDVKMKEKGDIPEGYSVSREKKERFSLILESASTNQTSMYLCASRVAGPGGETQYFGPGTRLLVL.

This chain connects TRBV4-3 to TRBJ2-7; D is perhaps TRBD1 (5 bases). Trimming pared 5 bases from V and 1 base from J, leaving 15 bases between. This CDR3 is built from 15 residues. The germline gives CDR1 LGHNA, CDR2 YSLEER. The CDR3 protein is CASSVHQGTSYEQYF. CDR3 bases: TGCGCCAGCAGCGTCCACCAGGGTACGTCCTACGAGCAGTACTTC.

The CDR3 bases are TGTGCCAGCAGCTCCGGGACATTCTCTGGAAACACCATATATTTT. It encodes CASSSGTFSGNTIYF. J is TRBJ1-3 and V is TRBV7-9; tentative D call: TRBD1 (6 bases). Deletions cut 4 bases from V and 0 bases from J, with 10 bases between. The CDR3 spans 15 residues. Germline V gives CDR1 SEHNR, CDR2 FQNEAQ (reference sequence).

About this clone: Other DNA variants within this sample encode the same CDR3. This chain links TRBV7-6 with TRBJ2-7; 9 bases are a match to TRBD2. CDR3 length: 14 amino acids. Per germline, CDR1 SGHVS and CDR2 FNYEAQ. V was clipped by 5 bases and J by 4 bases; unmatched bases: 6. The CDR3 coding sequence is TGTGCCAGCAGCCCCGGTAGCGGGAGTTACGAGCAGTACTTC. It yields the protein CASSPGSGSYEQYF. Supplemented by reference TRBV7-6 and TRBJ2-7, the full variable domain reads GAGVSQSPRYKVTKRGQDVALRCDPISGHVSLYWYRQALGQGPEFLTYFNYEAQQDKSGLPNDRFSAERPEGSISTLTIQRTEQRDSAMYRCASSPGSGSYEQYFGPGTRLTVT.

J is TRBJ2-7 and V is TRBV7-2, with 7 positions matching TRBD2. CDR1 SGHTA and CDR2 FQGNSA come from the germline V gene. V shed 4 bases, J shed 4 bases, and the junction held 10 bases outside the gene matches. The CDR3 contains 15 residues. Written as DNA, the CDR3 is TGTGCCAGCAGCTACGGACTAGTCAGGCCTTACGAGCAGTACTTC. This sequence encodes CASSYGLVRPYEQYF. Full variable domain (outside the CDR3, taken from reference TRBV7-2 and TRBJ2-7): GAGVSQSPSNKVTEKGKDVELRCDPISGHTALYWYRQSLGQGLEFLIYFQGNSAPDKSGLPSDRFSAERTGGSVSTLTIQRTQQEDSAVYLCASSYGLVRPYEQYFGPGTRLTVT.

CDR3 nucleotide sequence: TGTGCCAGCAGATACCGCGGAGATGAGCAGTTCTTC. It yields the protein CASRYRGDEQFF. The chain is built from TRBV27 and TRBJ2-1, with D uncertain. This CDR3 is 12 amino acids long. Trimming took off 6 bases at V and 8 bases at J, with 11 bases between the two ends. Germline V gene lookup returns CDR1 MNHEY and CDR2 SMNVEV (reference sequence).

This chain links TRBV11-2 with TRBJ1-1, with TRBD1 as a possible D gene (5 bases). CDR3 size: 14 residues. Germline V gene lookup returns CDR1 SGHAT and CDR2 FQNNGV. Trimming cost V 4 bases and J 4 bases, with 13 bases left between them. This CDR3 reads CASSSDTAGTEAFF. The CDR3 DNA reads as TGTGCCAGCAGCTCGGACACCGCCGGCACTGAAGCTTTCTTT.

V gene TRBV9 combines with J gene TRBJ2-7; possibly TRBD1 for D (5 bases). Germline V lookup: CDR1 SGDLS, CDR2 YYNGEE. The CDR3 consists of 15 residues. V was trimmed by 2 bases and J by 1 base, leaving 13 bases between them. The CDR3 coding sequence is TGTGCCAGCAGCGTCGACGGCAGGGCTTCCTACGAGCAGTACTTC. Residues: CASSVDGRASYEQYF.

J is TRBJ2-7 and V is TRBV10-3, with TRBD2 matching 10 bases. V shed 11 bases and J 0 bases; nucleotides not matched to a gene: 7. From germline, CDR1 is ENHRY and CDR2 SYGVKD. The CDR3 contains 14 residues. CDR3 region: CAAGTSALSYEQYF. CDR3 in DNA: TGTGCCGCCGGGACTAGCGCTCTCTCCTACGAGCAGTACTTC.

The rearrangement uses TRBV5-8 and TRBJ2-1; maybe TRBD1 (5 bases). Germline assignment: CDR1 SGHTS and CDR2 YDEGEE. The CDR3 covers 16 residues. Trimming stripped 0 bases from V and 3 bases from J, with 13 bases between. The CDR3 here is CASSLEAGNYYNEQFF. In DNA, the CDR3 is TGTGCCAGCAGCTTGGAGGCAGGGAACTACTACAATGAGCAGTTCTTC.

The V call is TRBV7-9, the J call TRBJ2-3, with TRBD2 matching 10 bases. Germline V gives CDR1 SEHNR, CDR2 FQNEAQ (reference sequence). V lost 9 bases, J lost 3 bases, and 3 bases stayed unmatched. The CDR3 has 13 amino acids. The CDR3, as DNA: TGTGCCAGTCGGACTAGCGGTACAGATACGCAGTATTTT. Protein product: CASRTSGTDTQYF.

The chain recombines TRBV10-3 with TRBJ2-5; 7 bases are shared with TRBD2. With V trimmed by 3 bases and J by 5 bases, 12 bases remained unmatched. The CDR3 extends over 16 amino acids. Germline V gene lookup returns CDR1 ENHRY and CDR2 SYGVKD. This CDR3 reads CAISDFVGGPAETQYF. In nucleotides, the CDR3 is TGTGCCATCAGTGATTTTGTGGGAGGGCCGGCGGAGACCCAGTACTTC.

There are a few counts of this clone. The CDR3 is CASSSSGPYNEQFF. In DNA form, the CDR3 reads TGTGCCAGCAGTTCTAGCGGGCCCTACAATGAGCAGTTCTTC. V gene TRBV6-5 combines with J gene TRBJ2-1; 8 bases are a match to TRBD2. V shed 4 bases and J 2 bases; nucleotides not matched to a gene: 1. The length of the CDR3 is 14 residues. The germline CDR1 and CDR2 sequences are MNHEY and SVGAGI.

The chain couples TRBV7-6 to TRBJ1-2; TRBD1 might be the D (5 bases). Germline CDR1 SGHVS, CDR2 FNYEAQ. This CDR3 has 17 residues. Trimming left V 1 base short and J 5 bases short, with 20 bases between. The CDR3 DNA reads as TGTGCCAGCAGCTTAGGGCGTGACCCGAGAGGGACGTATGGCTACACCTTC. Translating gives CASSLGRDPRGTYGYTF.

The chain employs TRBV9 and TRBJ2-7, with D possibly matching TRBD2 (6 bases). The germline gives CDR1 SGDLS, CDR2 YYNGEE. The CDR3 extends over 15 amino acids. Deletions cut 4 bases from V and 4 bases from J, with 18 bases between. CDR3 residues: CASSLTPGDLYEQYF. For the CDR3, the DNA is TGTGCCAGCAGCTTAACCCCGGGAGATTTATACGAGCAGTACTTC.

V usage is TRBV7-9 and J usage is TRBJ1-1; 8 nucleotides match TRBD1. The J segment lost 0 bases and the V segment lost 5 bases, leaving 11 bases of the junction unmatched. The CDR3 runs to 17 residues. CDR1 and CDR2 (germline): SEHNR, FQNEAQ (reference sequence). The CDR3 loop reads CASSPPLDRGVNTEAFF. DNA for the CDR3: TGTGCCAGCAGCCCCCCCCTTGACAGGGGTGTGAACACTGAAGCTTTCTTT.

The chain joins TRBV7-9 to TRBJ2-7; the D is unclear. Trimming pared 11 bases from V and 1 base from J, leaving 15 bases between. CDR1 SEHNR and CDR2 FQNEAQ come from the germline V gene (reference sequence). The CDR3 length is 13 residues. CDR3 amino acids: CAYLTDGSYEQYF. In nucleotides, the CDR3 is TGTGCCTACCTAACGGACGGTTCCTACGAGCAGTACTTC.

This clone was picked up one time. The chain is built from TRBV5-1 and TRBJ2-7, with D perhaps TRBD1 (6 bases). Germline V gene data show CDR1 as SGHRS and CDR2 as YFSETQ. The CDR3 runs to 14 residues. Trimming left V 0 bases short and J 6 bases short, with 13 bases between. The CDR3 is CASSLGQGIGEQYF. CDR3 nucleotides: TGCGCCAGCAGCTTGGGGCAGGGGATTGGCGAGCAGTACTTC.

This sequence joins TRBV5-8 and TRBJ1-1; D might be TRBD1 (5 bases). The CDR3 extends over 18 amino acids. CDR1 is SGHTS and CDR2 is YDEGEE in the germline V gene. The V and J ends lost 7 bases and 0 bases respectively, with 25 bases between them. In nucleotides, the CDR3 is TGTGCCAGCGGGACTAATCGGCCTACTATGGGGCTGAACACTGAAGCTTTCTTT. This codes for CASGTNRPTMGLNTEAFF.

The chain links TRBV9 to TRBJ1-1; D unclear. The CDR3 is made up of 13 amino acids. The V and J ends lost 0 bases and 3 bases respectively, with 6 bases between them. The V gene's germline CDR1 is SGDLS and CDR2 YYNGEE. CDR3 in amino acids: CASSVDKYTEAFF. The CDR3 nucleotides are TGTGCCAGCAGCGTAGACAAATACACTGAAGCTTTCTTT.

The CDR3 reads CASSQGDTSYNEQFF. DNA of the CDR3: TGCGCCAGCAGCCAAGGGGATACCTCCTACAATGAGCAGTTCTTC. The V gene is TRBV4-3, the J gene TRBJ2-1; no clear D. V lost 1 base, J lost 0 bases, and 7 bases lay in between. Germline CDR1 reads LGHNA; CDR2 reads YSLEER. The CDR3 extends over 15 amino acids.

V gene TRBV5-4 combines with J gene TRBJ2-3, with a possible D match to TRBD2 (5 bases). Germline CDR1 reads SGHNT; CDR2 reads YYREEE (reference sequence). V dropped 1 base and J dropped 4 bases, with 10 bases sitting between them. The CDR3 length is 14 residues. CDR3 nucleotides: TGTGCCAGCAGCTTGCGGGGATCTGCAGATACGCAGTATTTT. Protein product: CASSLRGSADTQYF.

The chain joins TRBV13 to TRBJ2-7; 10 positions match TRBD2. The CDR3 runs 18 residues. The germline CDR1 and CDR2 sequences are PRHDT and FYEKMQ (reference sequence). Trimming took 0 bases from V and 4 from J; bases not matched to a gene: 12. This chain's CDR3 is CASSLGRGLAGDWYEQYF. The CDR3 DNA reads TGTGCCAGCAGCTTAGGCCGGGGGCTAGCGGGAGACTGGTACGAGCAGTACTTC. The full variable domain, its missing parts supplied by reference TRBV13 and TRBJ2-7, is AAGVIQSPRHLIKEKRETATLKCYPIPRHDTVYWYQQGPGQDPQFLISFYEKMQSDKGSIPDRFSAQQFSDYHSELNMSSLELGDSALYFCASSLGRGLAGDWYEQYFGPGTRLTVT.

This sequence joins TRBV7-9 and TRBJ2-1; the match to TRBD2 covers 7 bases. V dropped 5 bases and J dropped 6; count of bases not matched to a gene: 1. The CDR3 runs to 12 residues. CDR1 is SEHNR and CDR2 is FQNEAQ in the germline V gene (reference sequence). The CDR3 nucleotides are TGTGCCAGCAGCCCTAGCGGCAATGAGCAGTTCTTC. This codes for CASSPSGNEQFF.